The subject of this entry is one TCR beta chain. This CDR3 has 15 residues. V shed 3 bases and J shed 1 base, with 10 bases lying between them. CDR1 is MDHEN, CDR2 SYDVKM, per germline. Methods used by the authors: Quantification of nucleated cells was approximated via reference gene primer amplification. The assay was immunoSEQ multiplex PCR, and TCRdb's table has in-frame clones only and misses some. V and J calls and clone size follow that table, whereas D and trimming were derived from the DNA. The sample consists of about 250,000 clones, around 89% of them appearing once. The data were taken from a study of blood T cell repertoires in COVID-19. Study overall: Collection of acute and convalescent COVID-19 samples took place in the United States, Italy and Spain. T cells, B-cell-depleted T cells, or PBMCs provided the cDNA or gDNA that served as material.

This sequence originates from a woman aged 18-29 years who had recovered from COVID-19. The sequenced sample was PBMCs or T cells enriched from blood (not recorded which). The chain has TRBV28 and TRBJ1-5; the D is unclear. The CDR3 sequence: CASSFPSPSNQPQHF. CDR3 in DNA: TGTGCCAGCAGTTTCCCTAGCCCCAGCAATCAGCCCCAGCATTTT.